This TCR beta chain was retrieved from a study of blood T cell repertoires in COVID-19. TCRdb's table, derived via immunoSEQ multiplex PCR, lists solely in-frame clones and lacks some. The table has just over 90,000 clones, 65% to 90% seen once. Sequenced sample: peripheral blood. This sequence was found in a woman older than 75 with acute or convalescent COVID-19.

The CDR3 nucleotides are TGTGCCAGCAGTGATCAGGGGGCCGCCAATGAGCAGTTCTTC. Encoded protein: CASSDQGAANEQFF. J is TRBJ2-1 and V is TRBV2; 8 bases are a match to TRBD1. Germline assignment: CDR1 SNHLY and CDR2 FYNNEI. Trimming removed 3 bases from V and 6 bases from J; junction bases left unmatched: 4. The CDR3 is 14 residues long.